This TCR beta chain comes out of a study of cytomegalovirus exposure and HLA in healthy donors. V lost 4 bases, J lost 5 bases, and 11 bases stayed unmatched. From germline, CDR1 is SGHRS and CDR2 YFSETQ. The CDR3 covers 15 residues. The PCR contained 60 Vbeta and 13 Jbeta primers. Sequencing used immunoSEQ multiplex PCR; TCRdb keeps in-frame clones, though not all of them. This table has 150,000 to 200,000 clones, roughly three quarters appearing once. The J gene is TRBJ2-7, the V gene TRBV5-1; 8 nucleotides match TRBD1. The specimen sequenced was PBMCs. This sequence originates from a woman between 40 and 55 years old in good health and CMV-seronegative. This CDR3 reads CASSLGEDRANEQYF. In nucleotides, the CDR3 is TGCGCCAGCAGCCTAGGGGAGGACAGGGCTAACGAGCAGTACTTC. Full variable domain (rest looked up from reference TRBV5-1 and TRBJ2-7): KAGVTQTPRYLIKTRGQQVTLSCSPISGHRSVSWYQQTPGQGLQFLFEYFSETQRNKGNFPGRFSGRQFSNSRSEMNVSTLELGDSALYLCASSLGEDRANEQYFGPGTRLTVT.